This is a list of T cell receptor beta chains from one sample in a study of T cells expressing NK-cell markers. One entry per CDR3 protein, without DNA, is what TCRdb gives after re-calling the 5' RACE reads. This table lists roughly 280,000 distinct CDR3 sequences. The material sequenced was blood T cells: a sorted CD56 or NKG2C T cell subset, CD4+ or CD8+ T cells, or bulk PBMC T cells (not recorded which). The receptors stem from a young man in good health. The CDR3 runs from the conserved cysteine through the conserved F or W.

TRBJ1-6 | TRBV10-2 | CASSESKADRYSPLHF
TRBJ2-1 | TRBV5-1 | CASSLAGTGSYNEQFF
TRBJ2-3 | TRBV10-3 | CAITLGQGSTDTQYF
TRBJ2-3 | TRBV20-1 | CSARDPRGHHTQYF
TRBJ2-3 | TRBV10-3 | CASSRTSTGDTQYF
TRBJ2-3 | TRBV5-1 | CASSLTSYSDTQYF
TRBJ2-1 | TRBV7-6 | CASSTVLEVPGQGFVNEQFF
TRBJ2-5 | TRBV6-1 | CASRQGANRETQYF
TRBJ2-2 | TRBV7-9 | CASSTGTGGYGELFF
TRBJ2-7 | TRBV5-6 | CASSYPARTTYEQYF
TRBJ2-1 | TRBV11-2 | CASSLERGQGASYNEQFF
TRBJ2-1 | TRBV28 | CASSLRSSGRLSNEQFF
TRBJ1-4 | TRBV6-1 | CASGARGAQGNEKLFF
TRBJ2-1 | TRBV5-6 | CASSFGGIAGDNEQFF
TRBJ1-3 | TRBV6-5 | CASSYSLHSGNTIYF
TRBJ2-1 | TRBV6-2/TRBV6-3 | CASSYSRELEQFF
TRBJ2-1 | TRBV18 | CASSPGTSVEQFF
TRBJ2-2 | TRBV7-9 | CASSSSTDGKSNTGELFF
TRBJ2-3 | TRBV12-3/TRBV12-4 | CASIQSPQDTQYF
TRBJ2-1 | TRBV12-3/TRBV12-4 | CASTWTSWNEQFF
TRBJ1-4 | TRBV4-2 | CASSRGDQGDHEKLFF
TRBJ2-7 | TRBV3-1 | CASSQDLRKGTEQYF
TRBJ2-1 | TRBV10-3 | CAISGTGTGGLNEQFF
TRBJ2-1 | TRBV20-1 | CSASDRGFVNEQFF
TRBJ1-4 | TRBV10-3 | CAISATPGVGNEKLFF
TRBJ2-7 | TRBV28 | CASTSTMRGEQYF
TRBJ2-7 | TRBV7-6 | CASSSSPGTYEQYF
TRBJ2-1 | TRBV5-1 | CASSLAPGLPNNEQFF
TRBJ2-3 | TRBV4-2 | CASSRTTTFGAGFTDTQYF
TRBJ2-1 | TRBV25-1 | CASSELVSDRGQFF
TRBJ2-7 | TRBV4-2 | CASSQDRDVPSYEQYF
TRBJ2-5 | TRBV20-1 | CSAPDRVGETQYF
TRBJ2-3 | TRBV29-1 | CSVSDRGTDTQYF
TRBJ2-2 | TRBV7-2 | CASSRSGKNTGELFF
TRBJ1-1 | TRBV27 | CASSLNRVSSKAFF
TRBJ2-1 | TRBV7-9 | CASNLLGSINEQFF
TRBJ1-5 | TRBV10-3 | CAIGQGLGQPQHF
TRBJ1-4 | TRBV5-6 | CASSLRRTTNEKLFF
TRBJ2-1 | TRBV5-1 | CASSSAGTPVDEQFF
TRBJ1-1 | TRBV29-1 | CSVETLTGGTEAFF
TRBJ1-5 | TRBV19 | CASSRDRGLHQPQHF
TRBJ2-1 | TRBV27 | CASSLDRRRGNEQFF
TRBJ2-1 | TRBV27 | CASSFRFGSPEQFF
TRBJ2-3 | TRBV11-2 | CASSPVRGAAEGYTQYF
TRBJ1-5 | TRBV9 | CASSALGTGDQPQHF